This T cell receptor (beta chain) was observed in a study of blood T cell repertoires in COVID-19. CDR3 length: 15 amino acids. CDR1 and CDR2 (germline): SGHAT, FQDESV (reference sequence). V dropped 5 bases and J dropped 2; count of bases not matched to a gene: 6. Across 20 to 25 US areas, participants ranged in age from roughly 18 to 95 years. Cohorts were assigned according to the clinical history that participants reported. Resolution of symptoms, clearance, or two negative PCRs was present in recovered Cohort 3 donors. Methods used by the authors: Scientists estimated how many nucleated cells there were by amplifying reference gene primers. Assay: immunoSEQ multiplex PCR; the TCRdb copy retains only in-frame clones and omits some. Clonal size and the V and J genes are those of that table, whereas D and trimming came from the DNA. The sample holds some 390,000 clones; approximately 89% are singletons and the top ten take 1.7%.

The sequence was collected from a woman aged 30 to 39 who had recovered from COVID-19. Sequenced: PBMCs or T cells enriched from blood (not recorded which). The gene calls are TRBV11-1 and TRBJ2-5; 9 bases are a match to TRBD1. CDR3 amino acids: CASSPGTGRQETQYF. CDR3 coding DNA: TGTGCCAGCAGCCCTGGGACAGGGAGACAAGAGACCCAGTACTTC.